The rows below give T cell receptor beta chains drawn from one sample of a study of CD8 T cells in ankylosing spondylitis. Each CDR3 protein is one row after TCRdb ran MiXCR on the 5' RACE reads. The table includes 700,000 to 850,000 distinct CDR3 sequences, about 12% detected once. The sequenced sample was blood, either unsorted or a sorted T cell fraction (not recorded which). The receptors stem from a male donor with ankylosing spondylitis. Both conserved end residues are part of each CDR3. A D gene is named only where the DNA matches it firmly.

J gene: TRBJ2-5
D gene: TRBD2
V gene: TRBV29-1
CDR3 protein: CSVVRGDWETQYF

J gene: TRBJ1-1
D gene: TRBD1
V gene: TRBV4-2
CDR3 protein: CASSQALGDRVITEAFF

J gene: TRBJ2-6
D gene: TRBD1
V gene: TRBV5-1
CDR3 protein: CASSLAPGGASGANVLTF

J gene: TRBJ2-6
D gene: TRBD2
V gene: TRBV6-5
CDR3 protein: CASSYSSGEGSGANVLTF

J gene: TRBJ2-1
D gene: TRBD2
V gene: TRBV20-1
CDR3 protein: CSAITSGSGNEQFF

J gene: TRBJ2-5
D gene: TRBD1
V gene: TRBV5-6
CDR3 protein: CASSPGQGREETQYF

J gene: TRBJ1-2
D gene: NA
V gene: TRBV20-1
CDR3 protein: CSASVFDGYTF

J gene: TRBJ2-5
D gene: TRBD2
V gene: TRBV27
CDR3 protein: CASSLNFGLAGTQYF

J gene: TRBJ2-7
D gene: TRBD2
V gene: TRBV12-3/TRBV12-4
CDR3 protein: CASSPLGGSYLDFEQYF

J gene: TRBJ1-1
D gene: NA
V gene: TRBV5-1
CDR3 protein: CASSLFAGSAEAFF

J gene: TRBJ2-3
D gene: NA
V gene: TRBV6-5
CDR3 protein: CASSYEEGTDTQYF

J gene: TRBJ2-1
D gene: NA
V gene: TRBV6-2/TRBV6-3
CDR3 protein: CASSYPRQILSSYNEQFF

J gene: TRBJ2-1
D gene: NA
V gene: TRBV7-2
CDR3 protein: CASSLRGAQLGEQFF

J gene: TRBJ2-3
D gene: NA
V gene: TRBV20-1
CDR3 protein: CSASFRLPSQYF

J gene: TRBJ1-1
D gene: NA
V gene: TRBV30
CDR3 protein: CATRGDTEAFF

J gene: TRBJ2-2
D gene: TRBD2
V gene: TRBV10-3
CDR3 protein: CAIRGLADNTGELFF

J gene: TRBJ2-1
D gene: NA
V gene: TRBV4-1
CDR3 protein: CASSSQGRSGGEQFF

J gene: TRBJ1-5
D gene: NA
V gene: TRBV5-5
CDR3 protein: CASSLKGYSNQPQHF

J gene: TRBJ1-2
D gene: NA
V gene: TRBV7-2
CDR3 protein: CASSLAAARGYGYTF

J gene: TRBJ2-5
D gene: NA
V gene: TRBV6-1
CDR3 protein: CASSIGRSFGWDQETQYF

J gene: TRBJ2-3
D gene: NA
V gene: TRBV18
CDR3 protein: CASSPGAADTQYF

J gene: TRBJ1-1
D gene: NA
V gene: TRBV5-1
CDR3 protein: CASSFSDNTEAFF

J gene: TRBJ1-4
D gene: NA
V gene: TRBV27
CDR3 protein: CASSTRDTGLEKLFF

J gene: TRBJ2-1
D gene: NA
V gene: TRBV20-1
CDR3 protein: CSARGGGMEQFF

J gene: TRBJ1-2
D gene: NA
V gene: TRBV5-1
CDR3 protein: CASSRGVTEDGYTF

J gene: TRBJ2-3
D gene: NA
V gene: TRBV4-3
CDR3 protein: CASSQDGSTDTQYF

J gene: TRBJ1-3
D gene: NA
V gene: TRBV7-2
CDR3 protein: CASSPRTAFSGNTIYF

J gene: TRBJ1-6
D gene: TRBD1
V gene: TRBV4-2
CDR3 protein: CASSQLGQLNSPLHF

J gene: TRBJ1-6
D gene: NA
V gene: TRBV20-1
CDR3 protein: CSARGGRGSPLHF

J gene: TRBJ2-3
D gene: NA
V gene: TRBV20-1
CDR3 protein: CSASDDRYQYF

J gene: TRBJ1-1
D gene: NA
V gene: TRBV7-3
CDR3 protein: CASSRQGRGTEAFF

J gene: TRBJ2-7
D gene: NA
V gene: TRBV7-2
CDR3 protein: CASSQQGGHYEQYF

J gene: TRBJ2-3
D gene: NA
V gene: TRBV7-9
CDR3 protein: CASSLGAGYTDTQYF

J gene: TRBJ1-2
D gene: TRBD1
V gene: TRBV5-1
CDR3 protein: CASSRGQNPNYGYTF

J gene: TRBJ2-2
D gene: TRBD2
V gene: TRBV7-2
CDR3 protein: CASSKSRGGAITGELFF

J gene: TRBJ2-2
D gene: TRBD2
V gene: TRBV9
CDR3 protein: CASSLRGGAHPNTGELFF

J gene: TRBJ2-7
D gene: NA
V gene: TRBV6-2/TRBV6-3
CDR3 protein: CASSYAGMGTYEQYF

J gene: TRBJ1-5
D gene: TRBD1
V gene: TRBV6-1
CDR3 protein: CAGQGGGNQPQHF

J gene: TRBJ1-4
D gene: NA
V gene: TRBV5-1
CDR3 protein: CASSAMEVRFNEKLFF

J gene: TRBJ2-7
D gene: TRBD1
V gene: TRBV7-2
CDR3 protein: CASSLGVWGQGYEQYF

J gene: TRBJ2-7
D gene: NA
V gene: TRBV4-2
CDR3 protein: CASSQGSTTSSYEQYF

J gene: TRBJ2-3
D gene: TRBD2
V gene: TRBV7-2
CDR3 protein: CASRRGVASGRETQYF

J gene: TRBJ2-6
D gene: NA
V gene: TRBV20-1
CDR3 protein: CSARGPSGANVLTF

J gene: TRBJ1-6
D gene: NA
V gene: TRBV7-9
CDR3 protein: CASTRGTEASPLHF

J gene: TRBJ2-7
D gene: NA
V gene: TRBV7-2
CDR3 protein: CASSLRSWGRVGEQYF

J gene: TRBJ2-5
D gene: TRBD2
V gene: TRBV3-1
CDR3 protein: CATSWEGETQYF

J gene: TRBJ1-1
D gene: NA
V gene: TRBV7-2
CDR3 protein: CASSSEGLASNTEAFF

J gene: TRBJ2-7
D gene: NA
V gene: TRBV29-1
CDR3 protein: CSVVLQGGSSYEQYF

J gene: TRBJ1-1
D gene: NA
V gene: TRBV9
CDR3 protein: CASSPSRGVNTEAFF

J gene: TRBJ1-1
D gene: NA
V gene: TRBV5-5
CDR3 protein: CASSLAIGARGSTEAFF

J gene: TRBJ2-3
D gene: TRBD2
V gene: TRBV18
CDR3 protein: CASSPALAQSTDTQYF

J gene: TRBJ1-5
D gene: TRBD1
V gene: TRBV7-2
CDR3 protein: CASSLGTGGAQPQHF

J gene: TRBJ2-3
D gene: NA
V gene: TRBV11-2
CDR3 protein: CASSQGTPFTDTQYF

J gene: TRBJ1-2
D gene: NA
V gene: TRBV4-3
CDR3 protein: CASSQDSRSQIGYTF

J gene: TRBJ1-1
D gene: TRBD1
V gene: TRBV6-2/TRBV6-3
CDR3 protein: CASILFRGASTEAFF

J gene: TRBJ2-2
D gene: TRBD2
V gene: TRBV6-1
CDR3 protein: CASSHGLAGTGELFF

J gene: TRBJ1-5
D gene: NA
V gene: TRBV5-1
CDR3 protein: CASSLAGTPQQPQHF